Included here is one T cell receptor (beta chain) sequence, with context. The antigen remains undetermined. MiXCR was run by TCRdb on the reads, yielding one entry per CDR3 protein. The sample includes some 350,000 distinct CDR3 sequences, approximately 32% seen only once; the top ten take about 19%. The entry originates in a study of T cell repertoires in cytomegalovirus infection. Overall study context: Well-studied HLA-B-restricted epitopes and recently identified HLA-C-restricted epitopes of CMV were both used in the study.

Germline CDR1 is MRHNA and CDR2 is SNTAGT. Trimming removed 6 bases from V and 6 bases from J, with 13 bases in between. CDR3 length: 13 amino acids. Study conclusions and caveats: Dominating the ex vivo response were TCR beta clonotypes that were CMV-specific and HLA-C-restricted. Cumulative frequency (of public TCR beta family members) identified carriers of CMV plus the relevant HLA.

The rearrangement joins TRBV6-4 to TRBJ2-3; D is undetermined. The receptor was isolated from a human donor in good health (CMV status not recorded). Some clones in this sample may be carry-over from other donors' samples. Sample: cultured PBMCs, taken from culture after CMV antigen stimulation. In DNA form, the CDR3 reads TGTGCCAGCAGCCCAGTGGGGTCCGATACGCAGTATTTT. It is translated as CASSPVGSDTQYF.